This is a list of T cell receptor beta chains from one sample in a study of blood T cells in healthy people across ages. TCRdb re-analysed the 5' RACE reads in MiXCR, keeping a single row per CDR3 protein. The table lists 1.4 million to 1.5 million distinct CDR3 sequences, 42% of them singletons, with roughly 8.2% in the top ten. Sequenced material: blood. These receptors all stem from a woman aged 18 to 35 in good health. Each CDR3 is given with its conserved first and last residue. D genes are given only for firm matches. Size tells how often a clone was seen (once, few, many) or the class of an expanded clone, and some rows leave it out.

v_gene: TRBV6-2/TRBV6-3
j_gene: TRBJ2-7
d_gene: TRBD2
abundance: NA
CDR3aa: CASTAGGNPSYEQYF
CDR3nt: TGTGCCAGCACCGCGGGGGGGAATCCCTCCTACGAGCAGTACTTC

v_gene: TRBV25-1
j_gene: TRBJ2-7
d_gene: TRBD2
abundance: NA
CDR3aa: CASRLAGGDEQYF
CDR3nt: TGTGCCAGCAGACTCGCGGGAGGGGATGAGCAGTACTTC

v_gene: TRBV9
j_gene: TRBJ1-2
d_gene: NA
abundance: few
CDR3aa: CASSRPPGVGYTF
CDR3nt: TGTGCCAGCAGCAGACCCCCCGGGGTCGGCTACACCTTC

v_gene: TRBV7-2
j_gene: TRBJ1-1
d_gene: TRBD1
abundance: NA
CDR3aa: CASSLAGQGYTEAFF
CDR3nt: TGTGCCAGCAGCTTAGCCGGACAGGGGTACACTGAAGCTTTCTTT

v_gene: TRBV6-5
j_gene: TRBJ2-5
d_gene: TRBD2
abundance: NA
CDR3aa: CASSQPSGSLNEQYF
CDR3nt: TGTGCCAGCAGTCAGCCTAGCGGGAGTTTAAATGAGCAGTACTTC

v_gene: TRBV3-1
j_gene: TRBJ2-4
d_gene: NA
abundance: NA
CDR3aa: CASSQADYPKNIQYF
CDR3nt: TGTGCCAGCAGCCAAGCGGACTACCCCAAAAACATTCAGTACTTC

v_gene: TRBV5-1
j_gene: TRBJ2-7
d_gene: TRBD2
abundance: once
CDR3aa: CASSLAQLAGAPSSYEQYF
CDR3nt: TGCGCCAGCAGCTTGGCCCAACTAGCGGGAGCCCCTAGCTCCTACGAGCAGTACTTC

v_gene: TRBV6-4
j_gene: TRBJ2-3
d_gene: NA
abundance: many
CDR3aa: CASSRTGEIDTQYF
CDR3nt: TGTGCCAGCAGTCGGACGGGGGAGATAGATACGCAGTATTTT

v_gene: TRBV7-9
j_gene: TRBJ2-5
d_gene: NA
abundance: NA
CDR3aa: CASSLIFREQYF
CDR3nt: TGTGCCAGCAGCTTAATTTTCAGGGAGCAGTACTTC

v_gene: TRBV27
j_gene: TRBJ1-1
d_gene: NA
abundance: NA
CDR3aa: CASSLSGGRPMNTAAFF
CDR3nt: TGTGCCAGCAGTTTATCTGGTGGCAGACCGATGAACACTGCAGCTTTCTTT